The rows below give T cell receptor beta chains drawn from one sample of a study of cytotoxic CD8 clonotypes in ibrutinib-treated CLL. Generated by immunoSEQ multiplex PCR, the TCRdb table keeps only in-frame clones and is missing some. There are tens of thousands of clones in the sample; 56% occur only once, and around 20% lies in the top ten. The source was PBMCs, collected after 24 months of ibrutinib treatment. Receptor source: a human donor with chronic lymphocytic leukemia. Both conserved end residues are part of each CDR3. The order of the fields is J gene, D gene, clone size, V gene, CDR3 protein, CDR3 DNA. D genes are given only for firm matches. Clone size, where shown, is once, few, many, or a class for clones that have expanded.

j_gene: TRBJ1-1; d_gene: -; abundance: -; v_gene: TRBV28; CDR3aa: CASRFLLGGATEAFF; CDR3nt: TGTGCCAGCAGATTCCTGTTGGGGGGGGCCACTGAAGCTTTCTTT
j_gene: TRBJ1-3; d_gene: TRBD1; abundance: -; v_gene: TRBV9; CDR3aa: CASSVGGTGLSGNTIYF; CDR3nt: TGTGCCAGCAGCGTAGGGGGGACAGGACTCTCTGGAAACACCATATATTTT
j_gene: TRBJ2-5; d_gene: TRBD2; abundance: few; v_gene: TRBV11-2; CDR3aa: CASSLGPVGGQETQYF; CDR3nt: TGTGCCAGCAGCTTAGGTCCCGTCGGGGGGCAAGAGACCCAGTACTTC
j_gene: TRBJ2-1; d_gene: -; abundance: medium-sized; v_gene: TRBV5-1; CDR3aa: CASSFSWGTLPGNEQFF; CDR3nt: TGCGCCAGCAGCTTTTCGTGGGGGACTCTTCCGGGCAATGAGCAGTTCTTC
j_gene: TRBJ1-3; d_gene: -; abundance: -; v_gene: TRBV6-4; CDR3aa: CASRGPQDVSGNTIYF; CDR3nt: TGTGCCAGCAGAGGACCACAGGACGTCTCTGGAAACACCATATATTTT
j_gene: TRBJ2-7; d_gene: -; abundance: many; v_gene: TRBV5-1; CDR3aa: CASSSGSYEQYF; CDR3nt: TGCGCCAGCAGCTCAGGAAGCTACGAGCAGTACTTC
j_gene: TRBJ2-1; d_gene: TRBD2; abundance: medium-sized; v_gene: TRBV4-1; CDR3aa: CASSQGGSNEQFF; CDR3nt: TGCGCCAGCAGCCAAGGCGGGAGCAATGAGCAGTTCTTC
j_gene: TRBJ2-3; d_gene: -; abundance: -; v_gene: TRBV14; CDR3aa: CASSRLGGTDTQYF; CDR3nt: TGTGCCAGCAGCCGGCTGGGGGGCACAGATACGCAGTATTTT
j_gene: TRBJ2-4; d_gene: -; abundance: -; v_gene: TRBV4-1; CDR3aa: CASSQDSGPGRNIQYF; CDR3nt: TGCGCCAGCAGCCAAGATTCTGGGCCAGGGCGAAACATTCAGTACTTC
j_gene: TRBJ1-2; d_gene: -; abundance: -; v_gene: TRBV7-9; CDR3aa: CASSQNTGYYGYTF; CDR3nt: TGTGCCAGCAGCCAGAATACAGGGTACTATGGCTACACCTTC
j_gene: TRBJ2-1; d_gene: -; abundance: -; v_gene: TRBV11-2; CDR3aa: CASSLFHGSSAGKDNEQFF; CDR3nt: TGTGCCAGCAGCTTATTCCATGGCTCGTCCGCGGGAAAGGACAATGAGCAGTTCTTC
j_gene: TRBJ1-2; d_gene: -; abundance: -; v_gene: TRBV5-4; CDR3aa: CASSDDTLYGYTF; CDR3nt: TGTGCCAGCAGCGACGACACCCTCTATGGCTACACCTTC
j_gene: TRBJ2-2; d_gene: TRBD2; abundance: -; v_gene: TRBV7-2; CDR3aa: CASSPTTSGGGLFF; CDR3nt: TGTGCCAGCAGCCCCACGACTAGCGGAGGGGGGCTGTTTTTT
j_gene: TRBJ2-3; d_gene: -; abundance: -; v_gene: TRBV7-9; CDR3aa: CASSQEVRSTDTQYF; CDR3nt: TGTGCCAGCAGCCAAGAGGTTCGGTCCACAGATACGCAGTATTTT
j_gene: TRBJ1-3; d_gene: -; abundance: -; v_gene: TRBV5-1; CDR3aa: CASSLERLGSGANLLPSGNTIYF; CDR3nt: TGCGCCAGCAGCTTGGAACGGCTGGGGAGTGGGGCAAACCTCCTGCCATCTGGAAACACCATATATTTT
j_gene: TRBJ2-7; d_gene: TRBD2; abundance: -; v_gene: TRBV11-3; CDR3aa: CASSLGTSGAYEQYF; CDR3nt: TGTGCCAGCAGCTTGGGGACTAGCGGGGCCTACGAGCAGTACTTC
j_gene: TRBJ2-3; d_gene: -; abundance: -; v_gene: TRBV15; CDR3aa: CATSRNPLPTDTQYF; CDR3nt: TGTGCCACCAGCAGAAACCCACTCCCTACAGATACGCAGTATTTT
j_gene: TRBJ2-2; d_gene: -; abundance: once; v_gene: TRBV5-4; CDR3aa: CASSLAVSLNTGELFF; CDR3nt: TGTGCCAGCAGCTTGGCCGTTAGCTTGAACACCGGGGAGCTGTTTTTT
j_gene: TRBJ2-7; d_gene: -; abundance: -; v_gene: TRBV4-3; CDR3aa: CASSQREVATGYEQYF; CDR3nt: TGCGCCAGCAGCCAAAGGGAAGTGGCAACGGGGTACGAGCAGTACTTC
j_gene: TRBJ2-7; d_gene: -; abundance: -; v_gene: TRBV6-1; CDR3aa: CASISTSSYEQYF; CDR3nt: TGTGCCAGCATAAGCACTAGCAGTTACGAGCAGTACTTC
j_gene: TRBJ2-7; d_gene: -; abundance: -; v_gene: TRBV28; CDR3aa: CASSSEVYEQYF; CDR3nt: TGTGCCAGCAGTTCGGAAGTCTACGAGCAGTACTTC
j_gene: TRBJ2-1; d_gene: TRBD2; abundance: -; v_gene: TRBV19; CDR3aa: CASSTHFGTSGDHYNEQFF; CDR3nt: TGTGCCAGTAGTACTCACTTTGGGACTAGCGGGGATCACTACAATGAGCAGTTCTTC
j_gene: TRBJ1-1; d_gene: TRBD1; abundance: -; v_gene: TRBV19; CDR3aa: CASRQTGGRSEAFF; CDR3nt: TGTGCCAGTAGACAGACAGGGGGGAGGTCTGAAGCTTTCTTT
j_gene: TRBJ2-1; d_gene: -; abundance: -; v_gene: TRBV14; CDR3aa: CASSQGLGTVVKNEQFF; CDR3nt: TGTGCCAGCAGCCAAGGTCTAGGGACGGTCGTGAAAAATGAGCAGTTCTTC
j_gene: TRBJ2-1; d_gene: -; abundance: -; v_gene: TRBV27; CDR3aa: CASCGGGGYNEQFF; CDR3nt: TGTGCCAGCTGTGGGGGAGGTGGTTACAATGAGCAGTTCTTC
j_gene: TRBJ2-2; d_gene: -; abundance: few; v_gene: TRBV11-2; CDR3aa: CASSPGTGELFF; CDR3nt: TGTGCCAGCAGCCCTGGGACCGGGGAGCTGTTTTTT
j_gene: TRBJ2-3; d_gene: -; abundance: -; v_gene: TRBV5-6; CDR3aa: CASSLEGSTDTQYF; CDR3nt: TGTGCCAGCAGCTTGGAGGGTAGCACAGATACGCAGTATTTT
j_gene: TRBJ2-5; d_gene: TRBD1; abundance: -; v_gene: TRBV5-4; CDR3aa: CASSSDRVGQETQYF; CDR3nt: TGTGCCAGCAGCAGTGACAGGGTCGGGCAAGAGACCCAGTACTTC
j_gene: TRBJ2-3; d_gene: TRBD2; abundance: many; v_gene: TRBV2; CDR3aa: CASSPERGIDTQYF; CDR3nt: TGTGCCAGCAGTCCCGAGCGGGGGATAGATACGCAGTATTTT
j_gene: TRBJ2-1; d_gene: TRBD1; abundance: -; v_gene: TRBV7-9; CDR3aa: CASSYPGQGGNEQFF; CDR3nt: TGTGCCAGCAGCTACCCGGGACAGGGAGGCAATGAGCAGTTCTTC
j_gene: TRBJ1-2; d_gene: -; abundance: -; v_gene: TRBV6-5; CDR3aa: CASSYSVFYGYTF; CDR3nt: TGTGCCAGCAGTTATTCTGTATTCTATGGCTACACCTTC
j_gene: TRBJ2-1; d_gene: -; abundance: -; v_gene: TRBV30; CDR3aa: CAWNRYNEQFF; CDR3nt: TGTGCCTGGAACCGCTACAATGAGCAGTTCTTC
j_gene: TRBJ2-3; d_gene: -; abundance: -; v_gene: TRBV18; CDR3aa: CASSPPALTDTQYF; CDR3nt: TGTGCCAGCTCACCACCCGCGCTAACAGATACGCAGTATTTT
j_gene: TRBJ1-1; d_gene: -; abundance: -; v_gene: TRBV4-1; CDR3aa: CASSHKKGKGGWDTEAFF; CDR3nt: TGCGCCAGCAGCCACAAAAAGGGGAAGGGGGGCTGGGACACTGAAGCTTTCTTT
j_gene: TRBJ1-2; d_gene: -; abundance: few; v_gene: TRBV29-1; CDR3aa: CSAVGGNYGYTF; CDR3nt: TGCAGCGCCGTGGGGGGGAACTATGGCTACACCTTC
j_gene: TRBJ2-1; d_gene: TRBD2; abundance: -; v_gene: TRBV6-5; CDR3aa: CASSRELAGNNEQFF; CDR3nt: TGTGCCAGCAGTCGGGAGCTAGCGGGAAACAATGAGCAGTTCTTC
j_gene: TRBJ2-3; d_gene: TRBD2; abundance: few; v_gene: TRBV19; CDR3aa: CASSNPPGGGLTDTQYF; CDR3nt: TGTGCCAGTAGTAACCCCCCGGGGGGGGGCCTCACAGATACGCAGTATTTT
j_gene: TRBJ2-4; d_gene: -; abundance: -; v_gene: TRBV7-9; CDR3aa: CASSLVDGFKNIQYF; CDR3nt: TGTGCCAGCAGCTTAGTCGACGGCTTCAAAAACATTCAGTACTTC
j_gene: TRBJ2-1; d_gene: -; abundance: -; v_gene: TRBV18; CDR3aa: CASSPRGQKRNEQFF; CDR3nt: TGTGCCAGCTCACCACGGGGGCAAAAAAGGAATGAGCAGTTCTTC
j_gene: TRBJ2-2; d_gene: -; abundance: many; v_gene: TRBV19; CDR3aa: CASSPWTANTGELFF; CDR3nt: TGTGCCAGTAGTCCGTGGACAGCGAACACCGGGGAGCTGTTTTTT
j_gene: TRBJ2-1; d_gene: TRBD1; abundance: -; v_gene: TRBV19; CDR3aa: CASSGTGENEQFF; CDR3nt: TGTGCCAGTAGTGGGACAGGGGAAAATGAGCAGTTCTTC
j_gene: TRBJ2-5; d_gene: TRBD2; abundance: -; v_gene: TRBV2; CDR3aa: CASRGRAGRLQETQYF; CDR3nt: TGTGCCAGCAGAGGGAGGGCAGGGCGACTCCAAGAGACCCAGTACTTC
j_gene: TRBJ1-5; d_gene: TRBD1; abundance: -; v_gene: TRBV19; CDR3aa: CASSIFGDSNQPQHF; CDR3nt: TGTGCCAGTAGTATCTTCGGGGACAGTAATCAGCCCCAGCATTTT
j_gene: TRBJ1-2; d_gene: -; abundance: -; v_gene: TRBV28; CDR3aa: CASSPTRDYGYTF; CDR3nt: TGTGCCAGCAGCCCCACTCGCGACTATGGCTACACCTTC
j_gene: TRBJ2-1; d_gene: -; abundance: -; v_gene: TRBV13; CDR3aa: CASSFLAVGLYNEQFF; CDR3nt: TGTGCCAGCAGCTTTTTGGCAGTCGGCCTCTACAATGAGCAGTTCTTC
j_gene: TRBJ1-2; d_gene: TRBD1; abundance: few; v_gene: TRBV28; CDR3aa: CASSPGQAWGYTF; CDR3nt: TGTGCCAGCAGTCCGGGACAGGCGTGGGGCTACACCTTC
j_gene: TRBJ1-3; d_gene: -; abundance: -; v_gene: TRBV28; CDR3aa: CASSFSRGEAGNTIYF; CDR3nt: TGTGCCAGCAGTTTCTCCCGAGGGGAAGCTGGAAACACCATATATTTT